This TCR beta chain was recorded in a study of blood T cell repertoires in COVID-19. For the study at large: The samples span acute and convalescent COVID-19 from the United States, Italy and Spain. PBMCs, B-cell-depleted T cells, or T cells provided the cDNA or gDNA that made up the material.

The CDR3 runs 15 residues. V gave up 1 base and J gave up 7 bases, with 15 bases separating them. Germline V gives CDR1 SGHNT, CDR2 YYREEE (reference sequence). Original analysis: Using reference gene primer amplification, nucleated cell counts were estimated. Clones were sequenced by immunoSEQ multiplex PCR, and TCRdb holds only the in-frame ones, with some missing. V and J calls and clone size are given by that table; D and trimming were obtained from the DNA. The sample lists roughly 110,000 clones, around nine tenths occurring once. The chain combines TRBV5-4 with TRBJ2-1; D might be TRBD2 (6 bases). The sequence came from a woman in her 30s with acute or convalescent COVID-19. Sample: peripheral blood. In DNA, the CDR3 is TGTGCCAGCAGCTTGCGGGGGAGCGGGCCTAATGAGCAGTTCTTC. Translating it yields CASSLRGSGPNEQFF.